This T cell receptor beta chain derives from a study of OX40 agonist ivuxolimab in advanced cancers. Patients were ruled out by autoimmune disease history or systemic immunosuppression. The timepoints at which blood was sampled were baseline, cycle 4 day 1, and cycle 7 day 1. Study-level findings and limits: On average, a greater number of expanded clones characterised CD8+ T cells relative to CD4+. CD4+ and CD8+ T cells in blood underwent clonal expansion by week 6 at 0.1 to 3.0 mg/kg.

Note on this clone: Its antigen is not known.

Measured with immunoSEQ multiplex PCR; TCRdb has only the in-frame clones, and not every one. The sample carries around 84,000 clones, 89% recorded once. The CDR3 totals 14 residues. Trimming took off 1 base at V and 2 bases at J, with 3 bases between the two ends. The germline CDR1 and CDR2 sequences are LNHNV and YYDKDF (reference sequence). The sequence was obtained from an adult with an advanced solid tumor such as melanoma, head and neck, liver or kidney cancer. The rearrangement links TRBV15 to TRBJ2-6, with D hard to call. The material sequenced was CD4+ or CD8+ T cells sorted from blood, taken in a trial of the OX40 agonist ivuxolimab. This CDR3 reads CATSRATGANVLTF. The CDR3 DNA is TGTGCCACCAGCAGAGCCACTGGGGCCAACGTCCTGACTTTC.